This T cell receptor (beta chain) was sequenced during a study of human T cells and chemical hapten exposure. Via MiXCR, TCRdb re-called the RACE reads, giving one row per CDR3 protein. The sample carries approximately 60,000 distinct CDR3 sequences, 11% recorded once. This CDR3 is 12 amino acids long. The time point: patch test 3, about 24 weeks after DPC sensitization. Specified treatment: therapeutic diphenylcyclopropenone sensitization with weekly scalp DPC. This receptor was obtained from a woman aged 25-40 years with alopecia areata. Some clones in this sample may be carry-over from other donors' samples. This specimen was whole blood, taken in connection with sensitization to the hapten diphenylcyclopropenone (DPC). The chain is built from TRBV21-1 and TRBJ2-7; the table assigns TRBD1, which was not confirmed against the DNA. TRBV21-1 represents a pseudogene. This chain's CDR3 is CASSNKGHEQYF. The DNA of the CDR3 is TGTGCCAGCAGCAACAAGGGGCACGAGCAGTACTTC.